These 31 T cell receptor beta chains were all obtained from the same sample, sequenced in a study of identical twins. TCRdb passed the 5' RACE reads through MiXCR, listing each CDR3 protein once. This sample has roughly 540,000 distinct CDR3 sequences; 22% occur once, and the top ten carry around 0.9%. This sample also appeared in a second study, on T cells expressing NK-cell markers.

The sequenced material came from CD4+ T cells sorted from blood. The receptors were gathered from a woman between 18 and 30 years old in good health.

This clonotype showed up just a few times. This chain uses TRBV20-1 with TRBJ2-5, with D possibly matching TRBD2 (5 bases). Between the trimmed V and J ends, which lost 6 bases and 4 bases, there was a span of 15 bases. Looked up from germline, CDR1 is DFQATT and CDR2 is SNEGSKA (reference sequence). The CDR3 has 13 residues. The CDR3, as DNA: TGCAGTGCCCGGAGGCGGGCGGGAGAGACCCAGTACTTC. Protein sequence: CSARRRAGETQYF.

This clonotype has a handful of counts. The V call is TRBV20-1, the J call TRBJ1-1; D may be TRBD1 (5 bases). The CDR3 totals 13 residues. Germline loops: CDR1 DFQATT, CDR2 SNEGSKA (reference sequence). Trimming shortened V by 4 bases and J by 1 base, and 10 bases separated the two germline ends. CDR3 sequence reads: CSAKGRRNTEAFF. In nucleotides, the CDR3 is TGCAGTGCTAAGGGACGGCGGAACACTGAAGCTTTCTTT.

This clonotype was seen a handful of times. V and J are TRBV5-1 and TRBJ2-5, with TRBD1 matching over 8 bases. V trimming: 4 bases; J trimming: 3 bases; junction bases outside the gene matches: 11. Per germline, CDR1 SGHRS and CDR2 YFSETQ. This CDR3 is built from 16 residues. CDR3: CASSPYSGTGKETQYF. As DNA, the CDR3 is TGCGCCAGCAGCCCTTATTCCGGGACAGGAAAAGAGACCCAGTACTTC.

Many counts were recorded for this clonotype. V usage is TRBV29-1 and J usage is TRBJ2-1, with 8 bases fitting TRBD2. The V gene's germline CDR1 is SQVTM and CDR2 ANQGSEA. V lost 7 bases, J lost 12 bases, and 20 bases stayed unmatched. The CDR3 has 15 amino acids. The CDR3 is CSGNSFGTRSFGQFF. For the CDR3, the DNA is TGCAGCGGCAACTCCTTCGGGACTAGATCTTTCGGGCAGTTCTTC.

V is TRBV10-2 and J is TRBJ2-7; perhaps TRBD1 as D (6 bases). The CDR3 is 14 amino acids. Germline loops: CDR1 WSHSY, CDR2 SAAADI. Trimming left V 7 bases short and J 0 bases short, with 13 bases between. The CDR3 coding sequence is TGCGCCAGCATGGGGGCAGGGGCCTCCTACGAGCAGTACTTC. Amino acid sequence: CASMGAGASYEQYF.

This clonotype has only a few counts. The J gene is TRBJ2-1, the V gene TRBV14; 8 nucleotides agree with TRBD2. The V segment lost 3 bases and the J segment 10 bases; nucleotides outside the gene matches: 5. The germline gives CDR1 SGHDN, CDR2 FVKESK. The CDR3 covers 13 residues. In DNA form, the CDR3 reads TGTGCCAGCAGCCACAGCGGGAGAGGCGAGCAGTTCTTC. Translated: CASSHSGRGEQFF.

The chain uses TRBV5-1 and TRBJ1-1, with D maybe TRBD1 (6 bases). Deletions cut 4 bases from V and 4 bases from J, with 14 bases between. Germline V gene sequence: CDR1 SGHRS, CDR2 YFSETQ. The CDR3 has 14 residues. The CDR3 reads CASSPPGAGTEAFF. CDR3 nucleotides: TGCGCCAGCAGCCCCCCGGGGGCGGGCACTGAAGCTTTCTTT.

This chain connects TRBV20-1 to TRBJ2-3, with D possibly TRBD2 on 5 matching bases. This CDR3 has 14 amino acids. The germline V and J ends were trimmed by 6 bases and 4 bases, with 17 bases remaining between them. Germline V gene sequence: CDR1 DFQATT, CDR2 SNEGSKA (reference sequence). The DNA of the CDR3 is TGCAGTGCCACCCTCGGGCCGAGGGCAGATACGCAGTATTTT. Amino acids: CSATLGPRADTQYF.

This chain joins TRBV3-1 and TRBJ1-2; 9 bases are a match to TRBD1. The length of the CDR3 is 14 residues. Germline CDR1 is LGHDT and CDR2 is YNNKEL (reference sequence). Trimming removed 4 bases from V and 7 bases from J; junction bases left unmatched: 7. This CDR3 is CASSPSGQGTGYTF. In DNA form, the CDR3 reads TGTGCCAGCAGCCCCTCGGGACAGGGAACTGGCTACACCTTC.

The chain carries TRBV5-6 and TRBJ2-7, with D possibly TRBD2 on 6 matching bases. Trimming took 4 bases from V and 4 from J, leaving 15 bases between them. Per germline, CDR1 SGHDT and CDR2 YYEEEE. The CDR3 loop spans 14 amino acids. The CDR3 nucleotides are TGTGCCAGCAGCCATGATCTGGGAGGATACGAGCAGTACTTC. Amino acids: CASSHDLGGYEQYF.

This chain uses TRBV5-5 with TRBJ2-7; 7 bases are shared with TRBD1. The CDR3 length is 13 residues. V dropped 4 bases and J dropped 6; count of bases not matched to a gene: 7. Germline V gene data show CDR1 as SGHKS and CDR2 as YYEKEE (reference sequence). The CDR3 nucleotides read TGTGCCAGCAGCCGGACAGGCCCCTTCGAGCAGTACTTC. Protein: CASSRTGPFEQYF.

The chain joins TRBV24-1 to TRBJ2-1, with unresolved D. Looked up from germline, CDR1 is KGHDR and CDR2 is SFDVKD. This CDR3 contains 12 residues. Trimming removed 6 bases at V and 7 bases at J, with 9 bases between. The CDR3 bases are TGTGCCACCAGTACGTCCCAAAATGAGCAGTTCTTC. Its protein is CATSTSQNEQFF.

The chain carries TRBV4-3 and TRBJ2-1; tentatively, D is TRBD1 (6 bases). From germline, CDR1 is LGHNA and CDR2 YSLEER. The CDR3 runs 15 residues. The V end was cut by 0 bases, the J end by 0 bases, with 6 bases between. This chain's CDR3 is CASSQEDSSYNEQFF. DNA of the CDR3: TGCGCCAGCAGCCAAGAGGACAGCTCCTACAATGAGCAGTTCTTC.

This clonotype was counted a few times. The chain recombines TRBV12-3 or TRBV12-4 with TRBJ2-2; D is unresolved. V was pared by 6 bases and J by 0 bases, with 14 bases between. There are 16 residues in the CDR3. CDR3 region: CASSRRVTPNTGELFF. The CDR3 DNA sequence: TGTGCCAGCAGCAGACGGGTCACCCCGAACACCGGGGAGCTGTTTTTT.

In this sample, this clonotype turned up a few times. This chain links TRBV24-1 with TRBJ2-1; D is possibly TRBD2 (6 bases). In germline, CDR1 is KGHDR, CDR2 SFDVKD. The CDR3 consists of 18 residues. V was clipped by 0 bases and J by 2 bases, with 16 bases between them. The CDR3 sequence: CATSDLGSKRATYNEQFF. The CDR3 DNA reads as TGTGCCACCAGTGATTTGGGGTCTAAGCGGGCTACCTACAATGAGCAGTTCTTC.

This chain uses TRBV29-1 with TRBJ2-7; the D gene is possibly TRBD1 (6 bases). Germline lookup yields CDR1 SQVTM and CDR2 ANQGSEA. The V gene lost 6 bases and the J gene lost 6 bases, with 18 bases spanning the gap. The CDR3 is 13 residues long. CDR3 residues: CSVDNREGSEQYF. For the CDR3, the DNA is TGCAGCGTGGATAACAGGGAAGGGAGCGAGCAGTACTTC.

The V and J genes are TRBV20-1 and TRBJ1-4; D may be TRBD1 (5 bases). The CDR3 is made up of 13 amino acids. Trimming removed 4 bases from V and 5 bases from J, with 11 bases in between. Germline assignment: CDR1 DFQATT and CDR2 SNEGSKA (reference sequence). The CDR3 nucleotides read TGCAGTGCTATCTCCGGGACGAATGAAAAACTGTTTTTT. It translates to CSAISGTNEKLFF.

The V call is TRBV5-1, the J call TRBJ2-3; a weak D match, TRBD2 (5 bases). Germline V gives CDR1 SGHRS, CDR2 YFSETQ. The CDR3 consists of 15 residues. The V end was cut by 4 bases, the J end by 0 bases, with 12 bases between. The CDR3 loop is CASSGADGSTDTQYF. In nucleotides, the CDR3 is TGCGCCAGCAGCGGAGCGGACGGGAGCACAGATACGCAGTATTTT.

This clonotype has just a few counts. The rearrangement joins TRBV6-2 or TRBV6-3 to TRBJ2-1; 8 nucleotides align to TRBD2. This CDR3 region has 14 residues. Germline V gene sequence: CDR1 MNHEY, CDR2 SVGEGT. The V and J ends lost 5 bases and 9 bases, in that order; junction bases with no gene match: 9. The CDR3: CASSLGTRVGEQFF. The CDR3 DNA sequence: TGTGCCAGCAGTCTGGGGACTAGGGTCGGTGAGCAGTTCTTC.

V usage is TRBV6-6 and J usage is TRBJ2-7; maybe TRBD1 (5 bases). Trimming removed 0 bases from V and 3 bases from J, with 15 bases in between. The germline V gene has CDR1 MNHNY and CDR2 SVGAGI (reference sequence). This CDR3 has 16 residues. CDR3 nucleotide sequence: TGTGCCAGCAGTTACTCCAGGGTACGGCAAAGCTACGAGCAGTACTTC. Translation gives CASSYSRVRQSYEQYF.

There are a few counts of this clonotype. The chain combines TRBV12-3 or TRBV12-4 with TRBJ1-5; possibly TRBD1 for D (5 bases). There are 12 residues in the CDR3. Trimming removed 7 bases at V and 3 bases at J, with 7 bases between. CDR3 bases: TGTGCCAGCACAGGGAACAATCAGCCCCAGCATTTT. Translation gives CASTGNNQPQHF.

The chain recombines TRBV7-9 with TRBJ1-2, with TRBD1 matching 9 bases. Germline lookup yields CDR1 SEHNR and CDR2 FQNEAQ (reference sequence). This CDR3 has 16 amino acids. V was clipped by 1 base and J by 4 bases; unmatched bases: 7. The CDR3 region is CASSLERGQGGYGYTF. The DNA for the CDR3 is TGTGCCAGCAGCTTAGAGCGGGGACAGGGTGGCTATGGCTACACCTTC.

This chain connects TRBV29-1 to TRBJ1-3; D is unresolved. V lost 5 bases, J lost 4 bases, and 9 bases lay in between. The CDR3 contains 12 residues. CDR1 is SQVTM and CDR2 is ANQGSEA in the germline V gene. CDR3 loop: CSVSPRGNTIYF. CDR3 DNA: TGCAGCGTTAGTCCCCGGGGAAACACCATATATTTT.

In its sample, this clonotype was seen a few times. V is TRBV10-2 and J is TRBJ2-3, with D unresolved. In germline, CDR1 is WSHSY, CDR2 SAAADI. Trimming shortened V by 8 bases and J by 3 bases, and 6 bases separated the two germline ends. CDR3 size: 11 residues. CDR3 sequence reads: CASDGTDTQYF. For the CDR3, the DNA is TGCGCCAGCGACGGGACAGATACGCAGTATTTT.

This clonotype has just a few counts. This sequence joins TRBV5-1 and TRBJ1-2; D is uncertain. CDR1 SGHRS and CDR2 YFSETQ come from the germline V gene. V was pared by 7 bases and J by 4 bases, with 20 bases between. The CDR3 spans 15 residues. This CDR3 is CASGERADRFYGYTF. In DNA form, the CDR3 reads TGCGCCAGCGGCGAGAGGGCAGACCGATTCTATGGCTACACCTTC.

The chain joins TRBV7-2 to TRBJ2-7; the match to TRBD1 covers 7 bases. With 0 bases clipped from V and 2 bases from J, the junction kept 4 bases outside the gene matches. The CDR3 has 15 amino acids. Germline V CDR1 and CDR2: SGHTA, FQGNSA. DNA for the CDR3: TGTGCCAGCAGCTTAGCCGGGACAGATCCCTACGAGCAGTACTTC. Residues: CASSLAGTDPYEQYF.

The CDR3 spells CASSGDSAYTEAFF. CDR3 in DNA: TGCGCCAGCAGCGGGGACAGTGCGTACACTGAAGCTTTCTTT. This chain uses TRBV5-1 with TRBJ1-1; 7 bases align to TRBD1. Per germline, CDR1 SGHRS and CDR2 YFSETQ. The CDR3 is 14 amino acids. Trimming cost V 4 bases and J 3 bases; bases outside gene matches: 6.

CDR3 sequence: CASSAGERERDTQYF. CDR3 nucleotides: TGTGCCAGCAGCGCCGGGGAGCGGGAAAGGGATACGCAGTATTTT. This sequence joins TRBV21-1 and TRBJ2-3; TRBD2 was called by the table and not checked on the DNA. TRBV21-1 is designated a pseudogene. CDR3 size: 15 residues.

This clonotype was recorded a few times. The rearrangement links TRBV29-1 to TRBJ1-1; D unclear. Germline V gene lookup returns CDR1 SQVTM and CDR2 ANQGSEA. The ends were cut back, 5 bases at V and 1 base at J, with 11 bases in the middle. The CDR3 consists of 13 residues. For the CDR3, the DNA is TGCAGCGTTCAAAGGGTCCAGAACACTGAAGCTTTCTTT. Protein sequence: CSVQRVQNTEAFF.

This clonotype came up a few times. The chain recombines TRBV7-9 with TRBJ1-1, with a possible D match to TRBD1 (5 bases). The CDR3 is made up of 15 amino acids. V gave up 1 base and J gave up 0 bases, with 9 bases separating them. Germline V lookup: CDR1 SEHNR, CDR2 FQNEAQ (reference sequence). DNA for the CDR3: TGTGCCAGCAGCTTAGGGGGGTTCATGAACACTGAAGCTTTCTTT. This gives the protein CASSLGGFMNTEAFF.

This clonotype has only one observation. The CDR3 bases are TGTGCCAGCAGCCCGGACTGGCAAGAGACCCAGTACTTC. It yields the protein CASSPDWQETQYF. The chain has TRBV7-3 and TRBJ2-5; D is possibly TRBD2 (5 bases). V was clipped by 5 bases and J by 2 bases, with 9 bases between them. CDR3 length: 13 amino acids. Germline-derived CDR1 and CDR2 are SGHTA and FQGTGA. The whole variable domain, filled in from reference TRBV7-3 and TRBJ2-5, reads GAGVSQTPSNKVTEKGKYVELRCDPISGHTALYWYRQSLGQGPEFLIYFQGTGAADDSGLPNDRFFAVRPEGSVSTLKIQRTERGDSAVYLCASSPDWQETQYFGPGTRLLVL.